Listed below are T cell receptor beta chains from one sample, sequenced in a study of memory CD8 T cells in hepatitis C reinfection. Clones were sequenced by immunoSEQ multiplex PCR, and TCRdb holds only the in-frame ones, with some missing. The profile shows some 46,000 clones, nearly 90% of them singletons. Material: naive CD8+ T cells sorted from blood. The origin of the receptors is a man younger than 35 with hepatitis C virus infection. Both conserved end residues are part of each CDR3. Fields, in order: V gene, D gene, J gene, clone size, CDR3 protein, CDR3 DNA. A D gene is named only where the DNA matches it firmly. Not all rows give a size; the values are once, few, many and, for expanded clones, a class.

v_gene: TRBV28; d_gene: TRBD2; j_gene: TRBJ2-2; abundance: .; CDR3aa: CASSLEIPGLAGIEDTGELFF; CDR3nt: TGTGCCAGCAGCCTAGAGATACCGGGACTAGCGGGAATAGAGGACACCGGGGAGCTGTTTTTT
v_gene: TRBV27; d_gene: .; j_gene: TRBJ2-7; abundance: .; CDR3aa: CASSLSWGVFYEQYF; CDR3nt: TGTGCCAGCAGTTTATCATGGGGGGTGTTCTACGAGCAGTACTTC
v_gene: TRBV4-1; d_gene: .; j_gene: TRBJ1-1; abundance: .; CDR3aa: CASSHPPSEAFF; CDR3nt: TGCGCCAGCAGCCATCCCCCCTCTGAAGCTTTCTTT
v_gene: TRBV4-1; d_gene: TRBD1; j_gene: TRBJ2-2; abundance: .; CDR3aa: CASSQVDRGVGELFF; CDR3nt: TGCGCCAGCAGCCAAGTCGACAGGGGGGTCGGGGAGCTGTTTTTT
v_gene: TRBV27; d_gene: .; j_gene: TRBJ1-5; abundance: .; CDR3aa: CASSLASGVEPQHF; CDR3nt: TGTGCCAGCAGTTTGGCGTCAGGGGTCGAGCCCCAGCATTTT
v_gene: TRBV4-1; d_gene: .; j_gene: TRBJ1-1; abundance: .; CDR3aa: CASSLGQYTEAFF; CDR3nt: TGCGCCAGCAGCCTAGGACAGTACACTGAAGCTTTCTTT
v_gene: TRBV9; d_gene: .; j_gene: TRBJ2-3; abundance: .; CDR3aa: CASSASYRGFGTDTQYF; CDR3nt: TGTGCCAGCAGCGCTTCCTATAGGGGCTTCGGCACAGATACGCAGTATTTT
v_gene: TRBV27; d_gene: TRBD1; j_gene: TRBJ1-2; abundance: .; CDR3aa: CASRPRVSGQGQSPYGYTF; CDR3nt: TGTGCCAGCAGACCCCGAGTTTCGGGACAGGGTCAATCCCCCTATGGCTACACCTTC
v_gene: TRBV4-1; d_gene: .; j_gene: TRBJ2-4; abundance: .; CDR3aa: CASSPDNLAKNIQYF; CDR3nt: TGCGCCAGCAGCCCAGATAACTTAGCCAAAAACATTCAGTACTTC
v_gene: TRBV27; d_gene: .; j_gene: TRBJ1-6; abundance: .; CDR3aa: CASSLSGDPYNSPLHF; CDR3nt: TGTGCCAGCAGTTTATCAGGGGATCCCTATAATTCACCCCTCCACTTT
v_gene: TRBV7-6; d_gene: .; j_gene: TRBJ2-1; abundance: once; CDR3aa: CASSLGGRVYEQFF; CDR3nt: TGTGCCAGCAGCTTAGGGGGCAGGGTATATGAGCAGTTCTTC
v_gene: TRBV7-9; d_gene: .; j_gene: TRBJ2-1; abundance: .; CDR3aa: CASSPPGSSYNEQFF; CDR3nt: TGTGCCAGCAGCCCGCCGGGGAGCTCCTACAATGAGCAGTTCTTC
v_gene: TRBV7-6; d_gene: .; j_gene: TRBJ1-4; abundance: few; CDR3aa: CASSYPGEKLFF; CDR3nt: TGTGCCAGCAGTTATCCAGGTGAAAAACTGTTTTTT
v_gene: TRBV2; d_gene: TRBD2; j_gene: TRBJ2-3; abundance: .; CDR3aa: CASRVGVDLAGVTDTQYF; CDR3nt: TGTGCCAGCAGGGTCGGGGTGGACCTAGCGGGAGTAACAGATACGCAGTATTTT
v_gene: TRBV13; d_gene: .; j_gene: TRBJ2-7; abundance: .; CDR3aa: CASSFTGLGGYEQYF; CDR3nt: TGTGCCAGCAGCTTTACAGGGCTCGGCGGGTACGAGCAGTACTTC
v_gene: TRBV10-3; d_gene: .; j_gene: TRBJ2-1; abundance: .; CDR3aa: CAISESGTPYNEQFF; CDR3nt: TGTGCCATCAGTGAATCTGGCACCCCCTACAATGAGCAGTTCTTC
v_gene: TRBV7-9; d_gene: .; j_gene: TRBJ2-1; abundance: once; CDR3aa: CASSLGGLDYLNEQFF; CDR3nt: TGTGCCAGCAGCCTAGGAGGCTTGGACTACCTCAATGAGCAGTTCTTC
v_gene: TRBV4-2; d_gene: TRBD2; j_gene: TRBJ2-3; abundance: .; CDR3aa: CASSQVMAGGPDTQYF; CDR3nt: TGTGCCAGCAGCCAAGTGATGGCGGGAGGGCCAGATACGCAGTATTTT
v_gene: TRBV6-5; d_gene: .; j_gene: TRBJ1-2; abundance: .; CDR3aa: CASSGGDRVYGYTF; CDR3nt: TGTGCCAGCAGTGGCGGGGACCGAGTCTATGGCTACACCTTC
v_gene: TRBV11-2; d_gene: .; j_gene: TRBJ2-1; abundance: once; CDR3aa: CASSLGFGSSYNEQFF; CDR3nt: TGTGCCAGCAGCTTGGGGTTTGGGAGCTCCTACAATGAGCAGTTCTTC
v_gene: TRBV27; d_gene: .; j_gene: TRBJ2-2; abundance: .; CDR3aa: CASSWYADGELFF; CDR3nt: TGTGCCAGCAGTTGGTACGCGGACGGGGAGCTGTTTTTT
v_gene: TRBV6-5; d_gene: .; j_gene: TRBJ2-1; abundance: .; CDR3aa: CASSYSPGQNNEQFF; CDR3nt: TGTGCCAGCAGTTACTCGCCGGGACAAAACAATGAGCAGTTCTTC
v_gene: TRBV5-4; d_gene: .; j_gene: TRBJ2-5; abundance: .; CDR3aa: CASSLGLETQYF; CDR3nt: TGTGCCAGCAGCTTGGGGCTAGAGACCCAGTACTTC
v_gene: TRBV7-6; d_gene: TRBD1; j_gene: TRBJ2-2; abundance: .; CDR3aa: CASSRTGGITGELFF; CDR3nt: TGTGCCAGCAGCCGAACAGGGGGGATAACCGGGGAGCTGTTTTTT
v_gene: TRBV7-9; d_gene: .; j_gene: TRBJ1-1; abundance: .; CDR3aa: CASAGTTDNEAFF; CDR3nt: TGTGCCAGCGCCGGGACAACGGATAATGAAGCTTTCTTT
v_gene: TRBV4-2; d_gene: .; j_gene: TRBJ1-2; abundance: .; CDR3aa: CASSQEAYRDYGYTF; CDR3nt: TGTGCCAGCAGCCAAGAGGCATACAGAGACTATGGCTACACCTTC
v_gene: TRBV7-8; d_gene: .; j_gene: TRBJ2-4; abundance: .; CDR3aa: CASSSSHLTREGTKNIQYF; CDR3nt: TGTGCCAGCAGCTCCAGTCATCTAACCAGGGAAGGGACCAAAAACATTCAGTACTTC
v_gene: TRBV11-2; d_gene: TRBD1; j_gene: TRBJ1-2; abundance: .; CDR3aa: CASSTPTGGDYGYTF; CDR3nt: TGTGCCAGCAGCACCCCGACAGGGGGCGACTATGGCTACACCTTC
v_gene: TRBV13; d_gene: .; j_gene: TRBJ2-1; abundance: .; CDR3aa: CASSLTSSGEQFF; CDR3nt: TGTGCCAGCAGTCTTACCTCGAGCGGTGAGCAGTTCTTC
v_gene: TRBV7-8; d_gene: TRBD2; j_gene: TRBJ2-5; abundance: .; CDR3aa: CASSYGTSGGAETQYF; CDR3nt: TGTGCCAGCAGCTACGGGACTAGCGGGGGGGCAGAGACCCAGTACTTC
v_gene: TRBV7-9; d_gene: .; j_gene: TRBJ1-3; abundance: .; CDR3aa: CASSLAEGVTGNTIYF; CDR3nt: TGTGCCAGCAGCTTGGCGGAGGGAGTGACTGGAAACACCATATATTTT
v_gene: TRBV11-2; d_gene: TRBD1; j_gene: TRBJ1-6; abundance: .; CDR3aa: CASSGSGQGKSSPLHF; CDR3nt: TGTGCCAGCAGCGGCAGCGGACAGGGGAAAAGTTCACCCCTCCACTTT
v_gene: TRBV9; d_gene: TRBD2; j_gene: TRBJ2-7; abundance: once; CDR3aa: CASSVGGGEYEQYF; CDR3nt: TGTGCCAGCAGCGTAGGGGGGGGAGAGTACGAGCAGTACTTC
v_gene: TRBV18; d_gene: .; j_gene: TRBJ2-3; abundance: .; CDR3aa: CASSPAAGADTQYF; CDR3nt: TGTGCCAGCTCACCGGCGGCAGGGGCAGATACGCAGTATTTT
v_gene: TRBV10-3; d_gene: .; j_gene: TRBJ1-2; abundance: .; CDR3aa: CAISESDEEDGYTF; CDR3nt: TGTGCCATCAGTGAGTCCGATGAGGAAGATGGCTACACCTTC
v_gene: TRBV29-1; d_gene: .; j_gene: TRBJ2-3; abundance: .; CDR3aa: CSVAGTSTDTQYF; CDR3nt: TGCAGCGTTGCCGGGACTAGCACAGATACGCAGTATTTT
v_gene: TRBV13; d_gene: TRBD2; j_gene: TRBJ2-1; abundance: .; CDR3aa: CASSLGLAEDNEQFF; CDR3nt: TGTGCCAGCAGCCTCGGACTAGCGGAGGACAATGAGCAGTTCTTC
v_gene: TRBV5-4; d_gene: TRBD1; j_gene: TRBJ1-1; abundance: .; CDR3aa: CASGTGMNTEAFF; CDR3nt: TGTGCCAGCGGGACAGGTATGAACACTGAAGCTTTCTTT
v_gene: TRBV6-5; d_gene: .; j_gene: TRBJ1-5; abundance: .; CDR3aa: CASTEEQGNQPQHF; CDR3nt: TGTGCCAGCACAGAGGAACAGGGCAATCAGCCCCAGCATTTT
v_gene: TRBV28; d_gene: .; j_gene: TRBJ1-1; abundance: .; CDR3aa: CASTEVMNTEAFF; CDR3nt: TGTGCCAGCACTGAGGTAATGAACACTGAAGCTTTCTTT
v_gene: TRBV4-1; d_gene: .; j_gene: TRBJ2-2; abundance: .; CDR3aa: CASQMAHPNTGELFF; CDR3nt: TGCGCCAGCCAGATGGCACATCCTAACACCGGGGAGCTGTTTTTT
v_gene: TRBV28; d_gene: .; j_gene: TRBJ2-7; abundance: .; CDR3aa: CASSLRDNSYEQYF; CDR3nt: TGTGCCAGCAGTCTAAGGGACAACTCCTACGAGCAGTACTTC
v_gene: TRBV4-1; d_gene: TRBD1; j_gene: TRBJ1-2; abundance: .; CDR3aa: CASSQSGTGGPNYGYTF; CDR3nt: TGCGCCAGCAGCCAAAGTGGGACAGGAGGTCCTAACTATGGCTACACCTTC
v_gene: TRBV9; d_gene: .; j_gene: TRBJ2-2; abundance: .; CDR3aa: CASSAGPSGAGELFF; CDR3nt: TGTGCCAGCAGCGCGGGACCCTCAGGGGCCGGGGAGCTGTTTTTT
v_gene: TRBV6-6; d_gene: .; j_gene: TRBJ2-7; abundance: .; CDR3aa: CASSYSMGGDSYEQYF; CDR3nt: TGTGCCAGCAGTTACTCAATGGGCGGGGACTCCTACGAGCAGTACTTC
v_gene: TRBV30; d_gene: TRBD2; j_gene: TRBJ2-1; abundance: .; CDR3aa: CAWSPGGSYNEQFF; CDR3nt: TGTGCCTGGAGTCCGGGGGGGTCCTACAATGAGCAGTTCTTC
v_gene: TRBV6-6; d_gene: .; j_gene: TRBJ2-1; abundance: .; CDR3aa: CASSYEDFNEQFF; CDR3nt: TGTGCCAGCAGTTATGAAGACTTCAATGAGCAGTTCTTC
v_gene: TRBV19; d_gene: .; j_gene: TRBJ1-1; abundance: .; CDR3aa: CASKDSMNTEAFF; CDR3nt: TGTGCCAGTAAGGACAGCATGAACACTGAAGCTTTCTTT
v_gene: TRBV10-2; d_gene: .; j_gene: TRBJ2-3; abundance: once; CDR3aa: CASSGTTDTQYF; CDR3nt: TGCGCCAGCAGTGGGACTACAGATACGCAGTATTTT
v_gene: TRBV7-9; d_gene: .; j_gene: TRBJ1-4; abundance: .; CDR3aa: CASSPGTIRTNEKLFF; CDR3nt: TGTGCCAGCAGCCCCGGGACTATACGGACTAATGAAAAACTGTTTTTT
v_gene: TRBV27; d_gene: .; j_gene: TRBJ1-6; abundance: .; CDR3aa: CASSLQGWDNSPLHF; CDR3nt: TGTGCCAGCAGTCTCCAGGGGTGGGATAATTCACCCCTCCACTTT
v_gene: TRBV5-1; d_gene: TRBD2; j_gene: TRBJ2-1; abundance: .; CDR3aa: CASSLEASLGGNEQFF; CDR3nt: TGCGCCAGCAGCTTGGAGGCTAGCCTGGGGGGGAATGAGCAGTTCTTC
v_gene: TRBV4-2; d_gene: .; j_gene: TRBJ2-1; abundance: .; CDR3aa: CASSLNPSSYNEQFF; CDR3nt: TGTGCCAGCAGCCTTAACCCGAGCTCCTACAATGAGCAGTTCTTC
v_gene: TRBV27; d_gene: .; j_gene: TRBJ1-5; abundance: .; CDR3aa: CASSFVLAGPQHF; CDR3nt: TGTGCCAGCAGTTTTGTTCTAGCCGGGCCCCAGCATTTT
v_gene: TRBV6-6; d_gene: .; j_gene: TRBJ2-7; abundance: .; CDR3aa: CASRGDYEQYF; CDR3nt: TGTGCTTCCAGGGGTGACTACGAGCAGTACTTC